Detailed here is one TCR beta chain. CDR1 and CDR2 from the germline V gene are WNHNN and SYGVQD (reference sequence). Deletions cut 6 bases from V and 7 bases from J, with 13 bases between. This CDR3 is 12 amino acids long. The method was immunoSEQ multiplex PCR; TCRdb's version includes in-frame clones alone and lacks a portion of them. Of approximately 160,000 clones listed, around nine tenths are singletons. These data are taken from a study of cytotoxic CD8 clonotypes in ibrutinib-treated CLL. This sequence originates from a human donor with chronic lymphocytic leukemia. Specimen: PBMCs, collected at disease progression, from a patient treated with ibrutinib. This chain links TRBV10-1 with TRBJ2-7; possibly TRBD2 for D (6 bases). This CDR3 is CASSKSGEEQYF. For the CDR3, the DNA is TGCGCCAGCAGCAAATCGGGGGAGGAGCAGTACTTC.